This entry describes one T cell receptor beta chain. Stated treatment: oral pan-JAK inhibitor, 5-10 mg twice daily. This entry is derived from a study of CD8+ T cells in alopecia areata. Once RNA had been extracted, it was reverse transcribed into cDNA to act as the sequencing template. Clones were sequenced by immunoSEQ multiplex PCR, and TCRdb holds only the in-frame ones, with some missing. The repertoire holds 65,000 to 75,000 clones, with 25% to 35% as singletons. The CDR3 is 13 residues long. The germline CDR1 and CDR2 sequences are GTSNPN and SVGIG (reference sequence). Trimming pared 1 base from V and 3 bases from J, leaving 10 bases between.

V usage is TRBV30 and J usage is TRBJ2-7; unclear D gene. This clonotype was sampled from a human donor with alopecia areata. Sequenced material: CD8+ T cells sorted from blood, taken at week 4, from a patient treated with tofacitinib. For the CDR3, the DNA is TGTGCCTGGAGTGACTCTAAGGTCTACGAGCAGTACTTC. Translated, it gives CAWSDSKVYEQYF. The full variable domain, rest sourced from reference TRBV30 and TRBJ2-7, is SQTIHQWPATLVQPVGSPLSLECTVEGTSNPNLYWYRQAAGRGLQLLFYSVGIGQISSEVPQNLSASRPQDRQFILSSKKLLLSDSGFYLCAWSDSKVYEQYFGPGTRLTVT.